These T cell receptor beta chains were read from a single sample in a study of cytomegalovirus exposure and HLA in healthy donors. Here immunoSEQ multiplex PCR was the method, and the copy in TCRdb shows in-frame clones only, minus some. This sample carries roughly 330,000 clones, about nine tenths of them seen once, and the ten largest clones take over 1%. The sample was PBMCs. These receptors were collected from a young woman in good health and CMV-seropositive. Both conserved end residues are part of each CDR3. A D gene is named only where the DNA matches it firmly. Part of the rows lack a size; the others show once, few, many or a class for expanded clones.

D	size	V	J	DNA	CDR3
TRBD2	once	TRBV7-2	TRBJ2-5	TGTGCCAGCAGCTTTGTGGGGGGGCAAGAGACCCAGTACTTC	CASSFVGGQETQYF
NA	few	TRBV7-9	TRBJ1-2	TGTGCCAGCAGTCCCCCGGTGTCTAACTATGGCTACACCTTC	CASSPPVSNYGYTF
NA	NA	TRBV7-9	TRBJ1-2	TGTGCCAGCAGCCCCGGGAGTGGGAATGGCTACACCTTC	CASSPGSGNGYTF
NA	NA	TRBV5-1	TRBJ2-7	TGCGCCAGCAGCGGAATACAGACCTACGAGCAGTACTTC	CASSGIQTYEQYF
NA	NA	TRBV9	TRBJ2-3	TGTGCCAGCAGCACCGGACTTAGCGGAACAGATACGCAGTATTTT	CASSTGLSGTDTQYF
NA	NA	TRBV29-1	TRBJ1-2	TGCAGCGCAGAGGCTCCGACAGCCTCCAACTATGGCTACACCTTC	CSAEAPTASNYGYTF
TRBD2	once	TRBV15	TRBJ2-7	TGTGCCACCAGCAGAGAAGAAATAGCGGGAGGCGAGCAGTACTTC	CATSREEIAGGEQYF
NA	NA	TRBV29-1	TRBJ2-5	TGCAGCGTCGTGGGGCTTCTACGGGGAGAGACCCAGTACTTC	CSVVGLLRGETQYF
NA	NA	TRBV6-6	TRBJ2-5	TGTGCCAGCAGCAAACGGAAAGAGACCCAGTACTTC	CASSKRKETQYF
TRBD1	NA	TRBV11-3	TRBJ2-7	TGTGCCAGCAGCCCCGAAACAGGGGCCATTTACGAGCAGTACTTC	CASSPETGAIYEQYF
NA	NA	TRBV27	TRBJ1-5	TGTGCCAGCAAGTTGTCAGGGCTGGGCAATCAGCCCCAGCATTTT	CASKLSGLGNQPQHF
NA	NA	TRBV5-6	TRBJ1-1	TGTGCCAGCGCCCCAAAAGAAATTTGGGGGAACACTGAAGCTTTCTTT	CASAPKEIWGNTEAFF
TRBD1	NA	TRBV5-1	TRBJ1-1	TGCGCCACCGCTGGGACAGGGGGATCTGAAGCTTTCTTT	CATAGTGGSEAFF
TRBD1	NA	TRBV19	TRBJ1-1	TGTGCCACCGATACAGGGGTGAACACTGAAGCTTTCTTT	CATDTGVNTEAFF
NA	NA	TRBV5-6	TRBJ2-1	TGTGCCAGCAGCTTGGCAGGCAGGTCTGATGAGCAGTTCTTC	CASSLAGRSDEQFF
NA	once	TRBV7-2	TRBJ1-1	TGTGCCAGCAGCTTAGGTTACACTGAAGCTTTCTTT	CASSLGYTEAFF
NA	few	TRBV7-7	TRBJ1-1	TGTGCCAGCAGCCCAATTGACAGGAACACTGAAGCTTTCTTT	CASSPIDRNTEAFF
TRBD2	NA	TRBV30	TRBJ2-6	TGTGCCTGGAGGCGCCGAGGAGCGGGGCCCTCTGGGGCCAACGTCCTGACTTTC	CAWRRRGAGPSGANVLTF
NA	few	TRBV7-2	TRBJ2-7	TGTGCCAGCAGCTTCGAAAGTTTCTACGAGCAGTACTTC	CASSFESFYEQYF
NA	NA	TRBV27	TRBJ1-5	TGTGCCAGCAGCGCAGGGTCTCGCAATCAGCCCCAGCATTTT	CASSAGSRNQPQHF
NA	NA	TRBV18	TRBJ2-1	TGTGCCAGCTCACCTTCCAATGAGCAGTTCTTC	CASSPSNEQFF
NA	NA	TRBV27	TRBJ1-1	TGTGCCAGCAGTTTAGGGGGCAGCATGAACACTGAAGCTTTCTTT	CASSLGGSMNTEAFF
NA	NA	TRBV6-1	TRBJ1-3	TGTGCCAGCAGTGTTTTTTCCGGGGCAGGACTCGTGTCTGGAAACACCATATATTTT	CASSVFSGAGLVSGNTIYF
NA	NA	TRBV11-3	TRBJ2-1	TGTGCCAGCAGCTTCGACAGTACGTACAATGAGCAGTTCTTC	CASSFDSTYNEQFF
NA	NA	TRBV4-2	TRBJ1-6	TGTGCCAGCAGCCAAGATTTATTTTCACCCCTCCACTTT	CASSQDLFSPLHF
TRBD2	NA	TRBV6-1	TRBJ2-2	TGTGCCAGCATAGCGGGGTCGAACACCGGGGAGCTGTTTTTT	CASIAGSNTGELFF
TRBD2	NA	TRBV2	TRBJ2-2	TGTGCCAGCAGTGATCGGGGGAGGGTGTCCGCGGAGCTGTTTTTT	CASSDRGRVSAELFF
NA	NA	TRBV12-5	TRBJ1-2	TGTGCTAGTGGTTTGGCCCGACCAAACGGGGGAGTCGGGGAGAATGGCTACACCTTC	CASGLARPNGGVGENGYTF
TRBD1	NA	TRBV7-2	TRBJ1-2	TGTGCCAGCAGCTTAGTCCCGACAGGGGAGGACTATGGCTACACCTTC	CASSLVPTGEDYGYTF
NA	NA	TRBV29-1	TRBJ1-4	TGCAGCGCACACAAGGGTTCAGGTGAAAAACTGTTTTTT	CSAHKGSGEKLFF
NA	NA	TRBV30	TRBJ1-4	TGTGCCTGGAGTGCGGACAGCGGGGGCGAAAAACTGTTTTTT	CAWSADSGGEKLFF
TRBD1	NA	TRBV10-1	TRBJ1-1	TGCGCCAGCAGCGGACAGGGCCCCACTGAAGCTTTCTTT	CASSGQGPTEAFF
TRBD1	NA	TRBV5-1	TRBJ2-1	TGCGCCAGCAGCTTGGGTACAGGGGTTTACAATGAGCAGTTCTTC	CASSLGTGVYNEQFF
TRBD2	NA	TRBV2	TRBJ2-4	TGTGCCAGCAGCGATCTAGCGGGAGGGCCTAAAAACATTCAGTACTTC	CASSDLAGGPKNIQYF
NA	NA	TRBV5-8	TRBJ1-3	TGTGCCAGCAGCTTGATTGGGGCGAACACCATATATTTT	CASSLIGANTIYF
TRBD1	NA	TRBV13	TRBJ2-7	TGTGCCAGCAGCTTCGCCGGGACAGGGAAATACGAGCAGTACTTC	CASSFAGTGKYEQYF
TRBD2	NA	TRBV9	TRBJ2-1	TGTGCCAGCAGCCCAAGGGACAGAAGAGCTAGCGGGGGCTCCTACAATGAGCAGTTCTTC	CASSPRDRRASGGSYNEQFF
NA	NA	TRBV9	TRBJ1-3	TGTGCCAGCAGCTCTGACGGGGGGACGGCTGGAAACACCATATATTTT	CASSSDGGTAGNTIYF
NA	once	TRBV5-1	TRBJ2-5	TGCGCCAGCAGCTTGGAGGGGCCGAAGACCCAGTACTTC	CASSLEGPKTQYF
TRBD1	NA	TRBV4-1	TRBJ1-5	TGCGCCAGCAGCCCTTCCCTACAGGGGAATCAGCCCCAGCATTTT	CASSPSLQGNQPQHF
NA	few	TRBV29-1	TRBJ2-7	TGCAGCGTTGAAGAGGTAGGCGAGCAGTACTTC	CSVEEVGEQYF